These T cell receptor beta chains were read from a single sample in a study of T cell repertoires in cytomegalovirus infection. Using its own MiXCR run on the reads, TCRdb lists one record per CDR3 protein. The sample shows around 130,000 distinct CDR3 sequences, more than 7% of them seen only once. Sequencing was done on a sample of PBMCs. The receptors were gathered from a human donor in good health (CMV status not recorded). Some clones in this sample may be carry-over from other donors' samples. CDR3s include the opening cysteine and the closing phenylalanine or tryptophan. A D gene is named only where the DNA matches it firmly. Clone sizes are given selectively: once, few, many, or a class where the clone is expanded.

TRBV7-9	many	TRBJ2-7	NA	TGTGCCAGCAGCTTAGCGCGCGTTTCGGGCGAGCAGTACTTC	CASSLARVSGEQYF
TRBV29-1	many	TRBJ2-1	NA	TGCAGCGTTGTAGTAGGGAGTGATGAGCAGTTCTTC	CSVVVGSDEQFF
TRBV28	many	TRBJ2-7	NA	TGTGCCAGCAGTAAGGACAACTACGAGCAGTACTTC	CASSKDNYEQYF
TRBV19	many	TRBJ2-1	NA	TGTGCCAGTAGTAGCGACAGGAGTCTCTCCTACAATGAGCAGTTCTTC	CASSSDRSLSYNEQFF
TRBV5-1	many	TRBJ1-1	NA	TGCGCCAGCAGCTTGGAGGTCGCAGGGTCGACTGAAGCTTTCTTT	CASSLEVAGSTEAFF
TRBV20-1	few	TRBJ1-1	NA	TGCAGTGCCAGGTCGGGGGCCAATATGAACACTGAAGCTTTCTTT	CSARSGANMNTEAFF
TRBV5-1	NA	TRBJ2-2	TRBD1	TGCGCCAGCAGCGGGGGACAGGGTCACCGGGAGCTGTTTTTT	CASSGGQGHRELFF
TRBV14	many	TRBJ2-3	NA	TGTGCCAGCAGCCAATACGGACCCAGGGACCGCTCTAGCACAGATACGCAGTATTTT	CASSQYGPRDRSSTDTQYF
TRBV15	few	TRBJ2-7	NA	TGTGCCACCAGCAGAGATGGTTTGGAGCAGTACTTC	CATSRDGLEQYF
TRBV7-2	many	TRBJ2-1	TRBD2	TGTGCCAGCAGCTTAGTTACTAGCGGGAGGAGCTCCTACAATGAGCAGTTCTTC	CASSLVTSGRSSYNEQFF
TRBV25-1	few	TRBJ1-1	NA	TGTGCCAGTCGAGGGTCGAACACTGAAGCTTTCTTT	CASRGSNTEAFF
TRBV20-1	few	TRBJ1-2	NA	TGCAGTGCTGGAGGGGGGCCCCAGGATGGCTACACCTTC	CSAGGGPQDGYTF
TRBV12-3/TRBV12-4	many	TRBJ1-5	TRBD1	TGTGCCAGCTCCCCGTCCCCGGGACAGCCAAAAATGCAGCCCCAGCATTTT	CASSPSPGQPKMQPQHF
TRBV5-5	NA	TRBJ2-1	TRBD2	TGTGCCAGCAGCTCAGGGCGTAGCGGGGTGATCTACAATGAGCAGCTCTTC	CASSSGRSGVIYNEQLF
TRBV5-6	few	TRBJ2-6	NA	TGTGCCAGCAGCTTGGTAACAGGACTATCTTCTGGGGCCAACGTCCTGACTTTC	CASSLVTGLSSGANVLTF
TRBV5-5	many	TRBJ2-5	NA	TGTGCCAGCAGCTTGAAGGGAATTGAGACCCAGTACTTC	CASSLKGIETQYF
TRBV10-3	many	TRBJ2-6	NA	TGTGCCTCGCATCAGGGAGGCTCTGGGGCCAACGTCCTGACTTTC	CASHQGGSGANVLTF
TRBV20-1	NA	TRBJ2-3	TRBD1	TGCAGTGCCCGGACAGGGATCACAGATACGCAGTATTTT	CSARTGITDTQYF
TRBV6-5	many	TRBJ1-1	TRBD1	TGTGCCAGCAGTCCCGGGACAGGGAAACTCTTT	CASSPGTGKLF
TRBV20-1	few	TRBJ2-3	TRBD2	TGCAGCCCTAGCGGGGGTACAGATACGCAGTATTTT	CSPSGGTDTQYF
TRBV7-9	many	TRBJ1-1	NA	TGTGCCAGCAGCTTAGGGGTGGGGGAGTCCACTGAAGCTTTCTTT	CASSLGVGESTEAFF
TRBV5-6	NA	TRBJ2-1	NA	TGTGCCAGCAGCTTGGGGGCAGGGAAATTCAATGAGCAGTTCTTC	CASSLGAGKFNEQFF
TRBV28	many	TRBJ1-2	NA	TGTGCCAGCAGTTTCGGACGGGATTGGACTAGCTATGGCTACACCTTC	CASSFGRDWTSYGYTF
TRBV6-6	NA	TRBJ1-2	TRBD1	TGTGCCAGCAGTTCGACAGGGGGAAGGAACTATGGCTACACCTTC	CASSSTGGRNYGYTF
TRBV23-1	NA	TRBJ2-1	TRBD2	TGCGCCTACGCTAACTTAGCGGGGAATGAGCAGTTCTTC	CAYANLAGNEQFF
TRBV12-3/TRBV12-4	many	TRBJ2-7	NA	TGTGCCAGCAGTTTATCCAGAAGCTCCTACGAGCAGTACTTC	CASSLSRSSYEQYF
TRBV11-2	many	TRBJ2-7	NA	TGTGCCAGCAGCCAAAATACAGGGTCTCACGAGCAGTACTTC	CASSQNTGSHEQYF
TRBV4-1	many	TRBJ2-3	NA	TGCGCCAGCAGCCAAGATCGAGTAGACGCTAGCACAGATACGCAGTATTTT	CASSQDRVDASTDTQYF
TRBV7-6	many	TRBJ1-6	TRBD1	TGTGCCAGCCAGGGGACAGGGATTTCACCCCTCCACTTT	CASQGTGISPLHF
TRBV29-1	many	TRBJ2-3	NA	TGCAGCGTTGATAAGGGGAATACGCAGTATTTT	CSVDKGNTQYF
TRBV24-1	many	TRBJ2-1	TRBD2	TGTGCCACCAGTTTAGCGGGGGGACACTACAATGAGCAGTTCTTC	CATSLAGGHYNEQFF
TRBV5-1	few	TRBJ2-1	TRBD1	TGCGCCAGCAGCCTCCAAGGACAGGGAGCCTACAATGAGCAGTTCTTC	CASSLQGQGAYNEQFF
TRBV4-1	NA	TRBJ1-1	TRBD1	TGCGCCAGCAGATCTCCAGCGCTCCCGGGACAGAGAGGGGGGACTGAAGCTTTCTTT	CASRSPALPGQRGGTEAFF
TRBV9	few	TRBJ2-1	NA	TGTGCCAGCAGCGTAGTTCCTCGCAATGAGCAGTTCTTC	CASSVVPRNEQFF
TRBV12-3/TRBV12-4	many	TRBJ1-2	NA	TGTGCCAGCAGTCCACGGACTAGCCCCTATGGCTACACCTTC	CASSPRTSPYGYTF
TRBV12-3/TRBV12-4	few	TRBJ1-3	NA	TGTGCCAGCACCAAGGGGGTCGGAAACACCATATATTTT	CASTKGVGNTIYF
TRBV24-1	few	TRBJ2-3	TRBD1	TGTGCCACCAGTGACCCAGGACAGGGGGGCACAGATACGCAGTATTTT	CATSDPGQGGTDTQYF
TRBV7-9	many	TRBJ1-1	NA	TGTGCCAGCAGACCAAGGGAGCAGGGAACCAGCGAAGCTTTCTTT	CASRPREQGTSEAFF
TRBV7-9	many	TRBJ2-2	NA	TGTGCCAGCAGCCCCCCGGCGGGGGCGCGCACCGGGGAGCTGTTTTTT	CASSPPAGARTGELFF
TRBV28	many	TRBJ2-7	NA	TGTGCCAGCAGTTTATCGGACAGAAGATCCTACGAGCAGTACTTC	CASSLSDRRSYEQYF
TRBV2	many	TRBJ2-7	NA	TGTGCCAGCAGTCGTGTGGCCGGGTCCTACGAGCAGTACTTC	CASSRVAGSYEQYF
TRBV5-6	many	TRBJ2-5	NA	TGTGCCAGCAGCTTTTTCGGGATGGCGGAGACCCAGTACTTC	CASSFFGMAETQYF